The 8 T cell receptor beta chains below all came from one sample that was sequenced in a study of CD8+ T cells in alopecia areata. Treatment noted: oral pan-JAK inhibitor, 5-10 mg twice daily. It was cDNA, reverse transcribed from extracted RNA, that served as the sequencing template. Only in-frame clones appear in the TCRdb table, and some are missing; sequencing was by immunoSEQ multiplex PCR. The sample contains roughly 110,000 clones, roughly three fifths of which appear only once. The sample consisted of CD8+ T cells sorted from blood, taken at week 24, from a patient treated with tofacitinib. These receptors were taken from a human donor with alopecia areata.

This clone was seen more than once but under ten times. V and J are TRBV4-1 and TRBJ1-2, with D maybe TRBD1 (6 bases). The germline CDR1 and CDR2 sequences are MGHRA and YSYEKL. Trimming removed 1 base from V and 3 bases from J, with 9 bases in between. This CDR3 is 14 amino acids long. The CDR3 nucleotides read TGCGCCAGCAGCCAAGGAGGGGGGCACTATGGCTACACCTTC. It translates to CASSQGGGHYGYTF.

V and J are TRBV18 and TRBJ2-7; D possibly uses TRBD1 or TRBD2 (5 bases each). Germline V gene sequence: CDR1 KGHSH, CDR2 LQKENI. V lost 10 bases to trimming and J lost 0 bases, with 10 bases between them. CDR3 length: 12 residues. CDR3 in amino acids: CATEGTSYEQYF. The CDR3 region has the DNA TGTGCCACAGAAGGGACCTCCTACGAGCAGTACTTC. The full variable domain, completed using reference TRBV18 and TRBJ2-7, is NAGVMQNPRHLVRRRGQEARLRCSPMKGHSHVYWYRQLPEEGLKFMVYLQKENIIDESGMPKERFSAEFPKEGPSILRIQQVVRGDSAAYFCATEGTSYEQYFGPGTRLTVT.

J is TRBJ2-2 and V is TRBV6-6; D gene uncertain. The CDR3 sequence is 15 residues long. The V end lost 11 bases, the J end lost 4 bases, and 20 bases lay between the germline ends. CDR1 MNHNY and CDR2 SVGAGI come from the germline V gene (reference sequence). This chain's CDR3 is CAGQGQQGVTGELFF. The DNA of the CDR3 is TGTGCCGGCCAAGGTCAACAAGGAGTCACCGGGGAGCTGTTTTTT.

The chain recombines TRBV5-1 with TRBJ1-1; D is undetermined. The germline V and J ends were trimmed by 7 bases and 0 bases, with 16 bases remaining between them. This CDR3 is built from 15 residues. CDR1 and CDR2 (germline): SGHRS, YFSETQ. As DNA, the CDR3 is TGCGCCAGCTCCTATGGGCCCATCATGAACACTGAAGCTTTCTTT. Translated, it gives CASSYGPIMNTEAFF.

This clone was picked up a small number of times. The chain employs TRBV6-5 and TRBJ2-7; 8 bases align to TRBD1. This CDR3 region has 13 residues. The germline V gene has CDR1 MNHEY and CDR2 SVGAGI. J lost 2 bases, V lost 5 bases, and 2 bases had no gene match. The CDR3 loop reads CASSNRGAYEQYF. The CDR3 nucleotides are TGTGCCAGCAGTAACAGGGGGGCCTACGAGCAGTACTTC.

The V call is TRBV15, the J call TRBJ2-7; D remains unclear. The V and J ends lost 0 bases and 0 bases respectively, with 9 bases between them. Germline CDR1 is LNHNV and CDR2 is YYDKDF (reference sequence). CDR3 length: 15 residues. The CDR3 DNA sequence: TGTGCCACCAGCAGAGATTGGTCAGACTCCTACGAGCAGTACTTC. Amino acids: CATSRDWSDSYEQYF.

The V gene is TRBV9, the J gene TRBJ2-7; the D is unclear. The CDR3 length is 15 residues. The germline V gene encodes CDR1 SGDLS and CDR2 YYNGEE. Trimming removed 4 bases from V and 2 bases from J, with 16 bases in between. In nucleotides, the CDR3 is TGTGCCAGCAGCCCGGCAGAGACTCTAACCTACGAGCAGTACTTC. This encodes CASSPAETLTYEQYF.

The chain is built from TRBV29-1 and TRBJ1-1; 11 nucleotides agree with TRBD1. The V gene end was trimmed by 7 bases and the J gene end by 3 bases; junction bases not matched to a gene: 4. This CDR3 is 13 amino acids long. CDR1 and CDR2 (germline): SQVTM, ANQGSEA. CDR3 DNA: TGCAGCGGGTCGGGACAGGGGGACACTGAAGCTTTCTTT. As protein: CSGSGQGDTEAFF.